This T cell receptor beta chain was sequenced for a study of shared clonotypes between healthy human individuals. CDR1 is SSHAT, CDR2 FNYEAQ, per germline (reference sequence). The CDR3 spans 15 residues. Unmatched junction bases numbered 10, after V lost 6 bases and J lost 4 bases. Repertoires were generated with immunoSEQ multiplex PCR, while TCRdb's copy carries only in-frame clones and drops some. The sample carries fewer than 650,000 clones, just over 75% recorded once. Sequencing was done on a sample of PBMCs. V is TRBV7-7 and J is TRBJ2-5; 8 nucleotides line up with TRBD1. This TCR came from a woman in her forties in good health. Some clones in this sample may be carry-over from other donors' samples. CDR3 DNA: TGTGCCAGCAGTCAAAACACAGGGGGTAGAGAGACCCAGTACTTC. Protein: CASSQNTGGRETQYF.